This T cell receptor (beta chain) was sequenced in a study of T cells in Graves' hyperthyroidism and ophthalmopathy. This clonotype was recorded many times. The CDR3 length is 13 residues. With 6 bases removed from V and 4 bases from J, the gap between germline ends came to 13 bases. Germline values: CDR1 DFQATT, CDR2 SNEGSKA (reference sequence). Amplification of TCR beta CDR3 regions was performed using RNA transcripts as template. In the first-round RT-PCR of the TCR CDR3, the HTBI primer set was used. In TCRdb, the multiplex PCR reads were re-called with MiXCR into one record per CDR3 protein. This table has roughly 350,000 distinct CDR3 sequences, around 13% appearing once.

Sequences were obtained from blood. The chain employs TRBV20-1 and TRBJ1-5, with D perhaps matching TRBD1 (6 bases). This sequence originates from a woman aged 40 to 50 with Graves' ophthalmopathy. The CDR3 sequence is CSATTGRNQPQHF. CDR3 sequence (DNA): TGCAGTGCCACAACAGGGAGAAATCAGCCCCAGCATTTT.